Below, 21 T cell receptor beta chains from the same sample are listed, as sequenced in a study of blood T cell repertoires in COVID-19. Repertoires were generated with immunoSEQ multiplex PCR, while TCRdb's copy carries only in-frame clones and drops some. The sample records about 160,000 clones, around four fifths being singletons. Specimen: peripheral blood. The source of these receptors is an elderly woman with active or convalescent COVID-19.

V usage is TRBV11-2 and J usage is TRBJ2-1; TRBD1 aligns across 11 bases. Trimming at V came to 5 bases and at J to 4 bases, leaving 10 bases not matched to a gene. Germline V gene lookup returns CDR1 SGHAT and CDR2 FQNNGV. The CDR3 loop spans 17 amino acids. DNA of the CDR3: TGTGCCAGCAGCGCCCGGGACAGGGGGTTTCGATACAATGAGCAGTTCTTC. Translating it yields CASSARDRGFRYNEQFF.

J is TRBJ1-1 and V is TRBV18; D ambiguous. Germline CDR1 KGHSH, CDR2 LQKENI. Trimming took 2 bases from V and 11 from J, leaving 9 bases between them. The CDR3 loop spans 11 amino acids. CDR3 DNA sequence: TGTGCCAGCTCACCAGGCGGGCTGGCTTTCTTT. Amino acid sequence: CASSPGGLAFF.

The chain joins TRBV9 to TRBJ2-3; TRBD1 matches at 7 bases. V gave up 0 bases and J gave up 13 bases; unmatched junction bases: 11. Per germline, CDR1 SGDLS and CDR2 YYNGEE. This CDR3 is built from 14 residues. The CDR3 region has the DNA TGTGCCAGCAGCGTAGAGGGGTTGGGACAGAGCAAGTATTTT. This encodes CASSVEGLGQSKYF.

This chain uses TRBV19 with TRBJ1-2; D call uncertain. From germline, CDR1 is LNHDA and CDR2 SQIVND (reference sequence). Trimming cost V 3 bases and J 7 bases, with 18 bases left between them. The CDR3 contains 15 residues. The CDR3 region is CASSIPGELRGGYTF. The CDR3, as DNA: TGTGCCAGTAGTATTCCCGGTGAACTACGGGGTGGCTACACCTTC. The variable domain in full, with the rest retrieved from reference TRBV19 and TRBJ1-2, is DGGITQSPKYLFRKEGQNVTLSCEQNLNHDAMYWYRQDPGQGLRLIYYSQIVNDFQKGDIAEGYSVSREKKESFPLTVTSAQKNPTAFYLCASSIPGELRGGYTFGSGTRLTVV.

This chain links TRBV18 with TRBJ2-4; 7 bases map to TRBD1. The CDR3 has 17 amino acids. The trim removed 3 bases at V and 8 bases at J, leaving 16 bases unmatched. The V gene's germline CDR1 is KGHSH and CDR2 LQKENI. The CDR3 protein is CASSPRDRLLNRDIQYF. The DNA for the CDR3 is TGTGCCAGCTCACCCAGGGACAGACTATTAAATAGGGACATTCAGTACTTC. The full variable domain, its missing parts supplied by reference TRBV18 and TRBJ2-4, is NAGVMQNPRHLVRRRGQEARLRCSPMKGHSHVYWYRQLPEEGLKFMVYLQKENIIDESGMPKERFSAEFPKEGPSILRIQQVVRGDSAAYFCASSPRDRLLNRDIQYFGAGTRLSVL.

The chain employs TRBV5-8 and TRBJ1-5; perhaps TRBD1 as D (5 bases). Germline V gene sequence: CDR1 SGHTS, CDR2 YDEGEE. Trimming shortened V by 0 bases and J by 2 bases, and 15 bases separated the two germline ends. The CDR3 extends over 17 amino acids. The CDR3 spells CASSLGSQGNGNQPQHF. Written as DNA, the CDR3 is TGTGCCAGCAGCTTGGGTTCTCAGGGAAATGGCAATCAGCCCCAGCATTTT.

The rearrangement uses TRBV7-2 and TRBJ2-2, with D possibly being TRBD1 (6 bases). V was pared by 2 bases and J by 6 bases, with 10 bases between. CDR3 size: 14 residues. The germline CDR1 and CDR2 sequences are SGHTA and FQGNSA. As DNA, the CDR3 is TGTGCCAGCAGCTTACAGGGGAGAGCCGGGGAGCTGTTTTTT. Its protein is CASSLQGRAGELFF. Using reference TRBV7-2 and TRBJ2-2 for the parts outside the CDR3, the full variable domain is GAGVSQSPSNKVTEKGKDVELRCDPISGHTALYWYRQSLGQGLEFLIYFQGNSAPDKSGLPSDRFSAERTGGSVSTLTIQRTQQEDSAVYLCASSLQGRAGELFFGEGSRLTVL.

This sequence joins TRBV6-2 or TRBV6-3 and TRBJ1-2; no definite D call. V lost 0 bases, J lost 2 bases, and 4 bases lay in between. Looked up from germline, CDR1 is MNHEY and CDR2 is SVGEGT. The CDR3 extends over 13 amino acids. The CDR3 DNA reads TGTGCCAGCAGTTACTCGACAAACTATGGCTACACCTTC. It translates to CASSYSTNYGYTF.

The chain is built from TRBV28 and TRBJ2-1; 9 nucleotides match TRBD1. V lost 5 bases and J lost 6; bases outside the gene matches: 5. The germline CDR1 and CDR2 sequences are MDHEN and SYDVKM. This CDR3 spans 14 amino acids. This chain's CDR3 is CASSPQTGGNEQFF. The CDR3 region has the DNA TGTGCCAGCAGTCCCCAGACAGGGGGCAATGAGCAGTTCTTC.

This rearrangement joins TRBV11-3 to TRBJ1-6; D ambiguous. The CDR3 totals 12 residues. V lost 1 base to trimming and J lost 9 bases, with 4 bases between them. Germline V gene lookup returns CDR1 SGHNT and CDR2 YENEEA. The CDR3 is CASSLASSPLHF. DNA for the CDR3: TGTGCCAGCAGCTTAGCCAGTTCACCCCTCCACTTT.

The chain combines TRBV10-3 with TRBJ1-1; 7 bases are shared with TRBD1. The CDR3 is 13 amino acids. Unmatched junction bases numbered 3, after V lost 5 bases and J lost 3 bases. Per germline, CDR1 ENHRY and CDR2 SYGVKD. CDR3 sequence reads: CAISIQGDTEAFF. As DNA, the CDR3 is TGTGCCATCAGTATCCAGGGGGACACTGAAGCTTTCTTT.

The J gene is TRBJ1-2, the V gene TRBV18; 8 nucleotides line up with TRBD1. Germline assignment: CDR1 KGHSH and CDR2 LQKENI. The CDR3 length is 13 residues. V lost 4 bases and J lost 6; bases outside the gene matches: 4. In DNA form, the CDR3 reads TGTGCCAGCTCACTGGACAGGGTAAATGGCTACACCTTC. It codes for CASSLDRVNGYTF.

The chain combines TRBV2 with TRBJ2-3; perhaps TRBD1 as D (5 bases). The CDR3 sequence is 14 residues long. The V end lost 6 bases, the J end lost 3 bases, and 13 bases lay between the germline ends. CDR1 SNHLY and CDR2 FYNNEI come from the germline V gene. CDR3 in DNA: TGTGCCAGCAGGGACATCGCTTTGACAGATACGCAGTATTTT. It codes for CASRDIALTDTQYF.

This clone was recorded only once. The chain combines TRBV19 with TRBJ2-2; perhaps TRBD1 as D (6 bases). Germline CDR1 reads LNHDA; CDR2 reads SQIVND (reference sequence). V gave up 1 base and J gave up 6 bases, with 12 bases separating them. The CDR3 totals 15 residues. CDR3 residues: CASSIVSQGSGELFF. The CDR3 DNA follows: TGTGCCAGTAGTATAGTATCACAGGGCTCCGGGGAGCTGTTTTTT.

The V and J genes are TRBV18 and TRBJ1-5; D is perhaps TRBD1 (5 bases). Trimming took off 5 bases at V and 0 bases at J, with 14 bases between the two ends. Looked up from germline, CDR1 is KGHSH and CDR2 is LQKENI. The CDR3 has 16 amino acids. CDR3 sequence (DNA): TGTGCCAGCTCAGCAGGGTGGGAAAGTAGCAATCAGCCCCAGCATTTT. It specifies CASSAGWESSNQPQHF.

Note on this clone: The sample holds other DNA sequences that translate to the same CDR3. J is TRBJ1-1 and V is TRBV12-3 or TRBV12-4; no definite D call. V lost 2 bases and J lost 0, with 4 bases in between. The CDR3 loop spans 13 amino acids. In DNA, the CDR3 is TGTGCCAGCAGTTTAACGGTGAACACTGAAGCTTTCTTT. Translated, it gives CASSLTVNTEAFF.

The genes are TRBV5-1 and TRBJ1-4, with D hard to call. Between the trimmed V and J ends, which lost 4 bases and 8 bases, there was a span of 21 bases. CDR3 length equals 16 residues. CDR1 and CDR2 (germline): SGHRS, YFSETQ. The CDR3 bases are TGCGCCAGCAGCAGGACGACTGACCCGGGGAGAGAAAAACTGTTTTTT. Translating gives CASSRTTDPGREKLFF.

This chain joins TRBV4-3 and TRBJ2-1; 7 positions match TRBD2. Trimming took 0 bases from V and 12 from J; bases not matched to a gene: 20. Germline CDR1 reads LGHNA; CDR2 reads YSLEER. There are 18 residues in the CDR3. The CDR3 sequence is CASSQDHGGSGYGVGQFF. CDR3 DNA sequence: TGCGCCAGCAGCCAAGATCATGGTGGTAGCGGGTATGGAGTGGGGCAGTTCTTC.

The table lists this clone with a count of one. Here the CDR3 DNA reads TGTGCCAGCAGCCATTTCGGGGGGGCCGACACCGGGGAGCTGTTTTTT. This codes for CASSHFGGADTGELFF. This chain connects TRBV3-1 (or the pseudogene TRBV3-2) to TRBJ2-2, with 8 bases lining up with TRBD2. The CDR3 is 16 residues long. After removal of 3 bases from V and 3 bases from J, the junction contained 6 bases not matched to a gene. Per the germline V gene, CDR1 is LGHDT and CDR2 is YNNKEL (reference sequence).

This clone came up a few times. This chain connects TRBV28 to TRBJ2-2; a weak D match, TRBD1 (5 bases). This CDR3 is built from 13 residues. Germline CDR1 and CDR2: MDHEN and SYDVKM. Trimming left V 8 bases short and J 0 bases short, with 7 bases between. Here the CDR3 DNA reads TGTGCCAGCGACAGAACGAACACCGGGGAGCTGTTTTTT. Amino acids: CASDRTNTGELFF.

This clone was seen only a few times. The CDR3 nucleotides are TGTGCCTGGAGTGTAATCGGCAGGGTTGGGGATTCACCCCTCCACTTT. Its protein is CAWSVIGRVGDSPLHF. This chain joins TRBV30 and TRBJ1-6, with D possibly TRBD1 on 5 matching bases. Germline V gene data show CDR1 as GTSNPN and CDR2 as SVGIG (reference sequence). V was pared by 0 bases and J by 8 bases, with 17 bases between. There are 16 residues in the CDR3. The whole variable domain, filled in from reference TRBV30 and TRBJ1-6, reads SQTIHQWPATLVQPVGSPLSLECTVEGTSNPNLYWYRQAAGRGLQLLFYSVGIGQISSEVPQNLSASRPQDRQFILSSKKLLLSDSGFYLCAWSVIGRVGDSPLHFGNGTRLTVT.